The sequence of this TCR beta chain was determined in a study of T-cell memory formation after mild COVID-19. On the study more broadly: Clustering of TCRs was largely donor specific.

Study conclusions and caveats: Shrinking CD4+ clones were chiefly CM and EM; CD8+ ones were chiefly EMRA. Detection of some responders pre-infection suggested pre-existing cross-reactive memory T cells participated.

Trimming shortened V by 5 bases and J by 6 bases, and 22 bases separated the two germline ends. This CDR3 has 16 residues. Germline V gene lookup returns CDR1 MNHEY and CDR2 SVGEGT. Comment on this clonotype: Antigen specificity is unknown.

The TCR alpha and TCR beta cDNA libraries, bearing sample barcodes and UMIs, were generated by 5'RACE using constant-segment primers. TCRdb reprocessed the 5' RACE reads with MiXCR, giving one entry per CDR3 protein. The sample has approximately 390,000 distinct CDR3 sequences; about 15% are singletons. The sequence was collected from a man aged 18 to 35 who had mild COVID-19 (a few samples of this study predate the infection). Cell type and time point are not known. The sequencing sample was made of PBMCs or a T cell subset sorted from them (not recorded which). This chain uses TRBV6-2 or TRBV6-3 with TRBJ1-1; a possible D gene is TRBD1 (6 bases). CDR3 sequence: CASSPHQQGRGSEAFF. DNA for the CDR3: TGTGCCAGCAGTCCTCACCAACAGGGAAGGGGCTCTGAAGCTTTCTTT.